One and the same sample provided the 28 T cell receptor beta chains below, sequenced in a study of cytomegalovirus exposure and HLA in healthy donors listed by TCRdb under 2017. Receptor amplification or capture employed the immunoSEQ multiplex PCR assay. A mixture of 60 forward primers for TCR Vbeta segments and 13 reverse primers for TCR Jbeta segments was used in the multiplex PCR. The table was pulled from immuneACCESS by TCRdb, which kept in-frame rearrangements only. Such tables lose some clones; where checked, under half of the loss comes from unresolved V genes, and the rest has no known cause. The sample data list about 86,000 clones, and about three quarters of these were observed just once. 8.2% of the sample goes to the ten largest clones. Sequenced sample: PBMCs. These receptor sequences come from a man aged 60-69 years in good health and CMV-seronegative.

The V call is TRBV21-1, the J call TRBJ2-5; TRBD2 is taken as the D call from the table, unchecked against the DNA. TRBV21-1 represents a pseudogene. CDR3 length: 15 residues. CDR3 bases: TGTGCCAGCAGCGCGACTAGGGCCCTGAGGGGGACCCAGTACTTC. Translated, it gives CASSATRALRGTQYF.

As regards this clone: Within the sample, other DNA sequences also encode this same CDR3. The chain couples TRBV7-8 to TRBJ2-7; a possible D gene is TRBD2 (5 bases). Germline V lookup: CDR1 SGHVS, CDR2 FQNEAQ. The CDR3 covers 15 residues. The ends were cut back, 4 bases at V and 0 bases at J, with 13 bases in the middle. The CDR3 bases are TGTGCCAGCAGCTCGCGGAGGTTGAGCTCCTACGAGCAGTACTTC. Protein: CASSSRRLSSYEQYF.

This clone was detected a few times. This sequence joins TRBV7-2 and TRBJ1-1; possible D gene TRBD1, 5 bases. Deletions cut 5 bases from V and 0 bases from J, with 16 bases between. Per germline, CDR1 SGHTA and CDR2 FQGNSA. This CDR3 comprises 16 residues. DNA for the CDR3: TGTGCCAGCAGCCCGTCGCTAGGGGAATTGAACACTGAAGCTTTCTTT. It yields the protein CASSPSLGELNTEAFF.

This clone was observed once. The chain recombines TRBV6-6 with TRBJ2-3; 7 bases match TRBD2. After removal of 8 bases from V and 1 base from J, the junction contained 6 bases not matched to a gene. The CDR3 length is 14 residues. Germline V lookup: CDR1 MNHNY, CDR2 SVGAGI (reference sequence). CDR3 coding DNA: TGTGCCAGCTTTCAAGCGGGGCGCACAGATACGCAGTATTTT. This sequence encodes CASFQAGRTDTQYF.

The V call is TRBV7-2, the J call TRBJ1-1, with a possible D match to TRBD1 (6 bases). Germline CDR1 SGHTA, CDR2 FQGNSA. This CDR3 contains 13 residues. V dropped 7 bases and J dropped 8 bases, with 17 bases sitting between them. The CDR3 here is CASKYIAGAEAFF. DNA of the CDR3: TGTGCCAGCAAATATATTGCGGGGGCAGAAGCTTTCTTT.

V usage is TRBV7-2 and J usage is TRBJ2-1, with TRBD1 matching 8 bases. V lost 1 base to trimming and J lost 8 bases; unmatched junction nucleotides: 4. Germline values: CDR1 SGHTA, CDR2 FQGNSA. The CDR3 totals 14 residues. In DNA, the CDR3 is TGTGCCAGCAGCTTAGTTCAGGGGGCGGATGAGCAGTTCTTC. It is translated as CASSLVQGADEQFF.

This clone was observed a single time. This sequence joins TRBV29-1 and TRBJ1-3; 7 bases line up with TRBD1. Germline-derived CDR1 and CDR2 are SQVTM and ANQGSEA. Unmatched junction bases numbered 6, after V lost 6 bases and J lost 4 bases. The CDR3 length is 13 residues. For the CDR3, the DNA is TGCAGCGTGACAGGGATAACCGGAAACACCATATATTTT. Protein product: CSVTGITGNTIYF. Full variable domain (outside the CDR3, taken from reference TRBV29-1 and TRBJ1-3): SAVISQKPSRDICQRGTSLTIQCQVDSQVTMMFWYRQQPGQSLTLIATANQGSEATYESGFVIDKFPISRPNLTFSTLTVSNMSPEDSSIYLCSVTGITGNTIYFGEGSWLTVV.

V and J are TRBV2 and TRBJ2-5; 11 bases are shared with TRBD2. The CDR3 consists of 15 residues. The germline gives CDR1 SNHLY, CDR2 FYNNEI. With V trimmed by 4 bases and J by 5 bases, 6 bases remained unmatched. The DNA for the CDR3 is TGTGCCAGCAGTGCAACTAGCGGGGGAGGGGAGACCCAGTACTTC. It is translated as CASSATSGGGETQYF.

The chain couples TRBV7-2 to TRBJ2-7; perhaps TRBD1 as D (5 bases). CDR3 length: 13 amino acids. In germline, CDR1 is SGHTA, CDR2 FQGNSA. With 2 bases removed from V and 3 bases from J, the gap between germline ends came to 8 bases. The CDR3 DNA reads as TGTGCCAGCAGCTTACGACAGAGCTACGAGCAGTACTTC. Its protein is CASSLRQSYEQYF.

The gene calls are TRBV18 and TRBJ1-1, with 9 bases aligning to TRBD1. The CDR3 has 17 residues. With V trimmed by 1 base and J by 6 bases, 12 bases remained unmatched. Germline V gene sequence: CDR1 KGHSH, CDR2 LQKENI. This chain's CDR3 is CASSPRDRVGLNSEAFF. CDR3 DNA sequence: TGTGCCAGCTCACCACGGGACAGGGTGGGTCTAAATTCTGAAGCTTTCTTT.

The V and J genes are TRBV19 and TRBJ2-1; 9 bases line up with TRBD2. The V gene end was trimmed by 3 bases and the J gene end by 6 bases; junction bases not matched to a gene: 9. The CDR3 has 16 amino acids. Germline CDR1 is LNHDA and CDR2 is SQIVND (reference sequence). For the CDR3, the DNA is TGTGCCAGTAGTATCGAGGGTAGCGGGAGTGCCAATGAGCAGTTCTTC. Its protein is CASSIEGSGSANEQFF.

The chain carries TRBV15 and TRBJ1-1; D possibly corresponds to TRBD1 (5 bases). The CDR3 spans 17 residues. With 0 bases removed from V and 5 bases from J, the gap between germline ends came to 19 bases. CDR1 is LNHNV, CDR2 YYDKDF, per germline (reference sequence). DNA of the CDR3: TGTGCCACCAGCAGAGATAGGATGGGGGGTCTGGGGACTGAAGCTTTCTTT. Translated: CATSRDRMGGLGTEAFF.

In this sample, this clone turned up a few times. V and J are TRBV7-2 and TRBJ2-7, with no clear D. The CDR3 is made up of 13 amino acids. V was clipped by 2 bases and J by 10 bases, with 15 bases between them. CDR1 is SGHTA and CDR2 is FQGNSA in the germline V gene. This chain's CDR3 is CASSLHETGPQYF. CDR3 in DNA: TGTGCCAGCAGCTTACATGAGACTGGCCCACAGTACTTC. Variable domain in full (rest from reference TRBV7-2 and TRBJ2-7): GAGVSQSPSNKVTEKGKDVELRCDPISGHTALYWYRQSLGQGLEFLIYFQGNSAPDKSGLPSDRFSAERTGGSVSTLTIQRTQQEDSAVYLCASSLHETGPQYFGPGTRLTVT.

Only one count was recorded for this clone. The chain uses TRBV6-1 and TRBJ1-1; D not certain. This CDR3 has 16 residues. Germline CDR1 MNHNS, CDR2 SASEGT. Trimming took 2 bases from V and 0 from J, leaving 13 bases between them. CDR3 sequence: CASSELFPPLNTEAFF. For the CDR3, the DNA is TGTGCCAGCAGTGAACTATTCCCACCTTTGAACACTGAAGCTTTCTTT.

This clone has only a few counts. This chain joins TRBV25-1 and TRBJ2-3; no clear D gene. Trimming left V 1 base short and J 5 bases short, with 7 bases between. Germline CDR1 reads MGHDK; CDR2 reads SYGVNS. This CDR3 has 13 amino acids. Here the CDR3 DNA reads TGTGCCAGCAGTGAATGGGCAGAAGATACGCAGTATTTT. This gives the protein CASSEWAEDTQYF.

V usage is TRBV7-2 and J usage is TRBJ2-4, with D possibly TRBD1 on 5 matching bases. Trimming shortened V by 1 base and J by 6 bases, and 13 bases separated the two germline ends. This CDR3 contains 15 residues. The germline CDR1 and CDR2 sequences are SGHTA and FQGNSA. CDR3 sequence: CASSLVDFQGNIQYF. The CDR3 DNA sequence: TGTGCCAGCAGCTTAGTTGATTTTCAGGGAAACATTCAGTACTTC.

This clone has more than one count but fewer than ten. This chain joins TRBV7-2 and TRBJ1-2; the D gene is possibly TRBD1 (5 bases). V lost 2 bases to trimming and J lost 0 bases, with 7 bases between them. Germline-derived CDR1 and CDR2 are SGHTA and FQGNSA. The CDR3 is 14 amino acids. DNA for the CDR3: TGTGCCAGCAGCTTATCGACAGCTAACTATGGCTACACCTTC. Its translation is CASSLSTANYGYTF.

The V and J genes are TRBV19 and TRBJ1-2, with 9 bases lining up with TRBD1. CDR3 length: 14 residues. Germline trimming cut 4 bases from V and 7 bases from J; bases unmatched to any gene: 7. Germline-derived CDR1 and CDR2 are LNHDA and SQIVND (reference sequence). The CDR3: CASSTGQGGSGYTF. CDR3 DNA sequence: TGTGCCAGTAGTACGGGACAGGGTGGAAGTGGCTACACCTTC.

The chain has TRBV6-5 and TRBJ2-5, with 7 positions matching TRBD2. The J segment lost 6 bases and the V segment lost 2 bases, leaving 12 bases of the junction unmatched. Germline CDR1 and CDR2: MNHEY and SVGAGI. The CDR3 is made up of 16 amino acids. The CDR3 sequence is CASSYPVAGAAQTQYF. The CDR3 DNA reads TGTGCCAGCAGTTACCCCGTGGCGGGAGCGGCTCAGACCCAGTACTTC.

This chain links TRBV19 with TRBJ2-7; 8 bases are shared with TRBD2. In germline, CDR1 is LNHDA, CDR2 SQIVND (reference sequence). There are 13 residues in the CDR3. With 10 bases clipped from V and 4 bases from J, the junction kept 9 bases outside the gene matches. The CDR3 reads CATRTSTGYEQYF. In nucleotides, the CDR3 is TGTGCCACCCGGACTAGCACGGGATACGAGCAGTACTTC.

The chain's CDR3 is CASSISFVERSYEQYF. The DNA for the CDR3 is TGTGCCAGTAGTATTAGCTTCGTGGAGCGGTCCTACGAGCAGTACTTC. This chain links TRBV19 with TRBJ2-7; tentatively, D is TRBD2 (5 bases). V lost 3 bases, J lost 1 base, and 16 bases lay in between. Germline V gene sequence: CDR1 LNHDA, CDR2 SQIVND (reference sequence). CDR3 length equals 16 residues.

This rearrangement joins TRBV5-1 to TRBJ1-1; 7 positions match TRBD1. Trimming removed 4 bases from V and 0 bases from J; junction bases left unmatched: 6. Per germline, CDR1 SGHRS and CDR2 YFSETQ. The CDR3 is made up of 15 amino acids. In nucleotides, the CDR3 is TGCGCCAGCAGCCTCGGAGACAGGGTGAACACTGAAGCTTTCTTT. Amino acid sequence: CASSLGDRVNTEAFF.

V and J are TRBV4-1 and TRBJ2-3; 14 bases agree with TRBD2. Germline trimming cut 5 bases from V and 1 base from J; bases unmatched to any gene: 14. The CDR3 has 20 residues. CDR1 is MGHRA and CDR2 is YSYEKL in the germline V gene. In DNA form, the CDR3 reads TGCGCCAGCAGCACCCGAGAGGGACTAGCGGGGGACCGGGGCACAGATACGCAGTATTTT. This codes for CASSTREGLAGDRGTDTQYF.

The J gene is TRBJ2-1, the V gene TRBV13; TRBD1 matches at 12 bases. This CDR3 contains 16 residues. Trimming removed 0 bases from V and 8 bases from J; junction bases left unmatched: 5. Germline V lookup: CDR1 PRHDT, CDR2 FYEKMQ (reference sequence). CDR3 in DNA: TGTGCCAGCAGCTTAGGGGGGACAGGGGGCTTCGATGAGCAGTTCTTC. This sequence encodes CASSLGGTGGFDEQFF. Using reference TRBV13 and TRBJ2-1 for the parts outside the CDR3, the full variable domain is AAGVIQSPRHLIKEKRETATLKCYPIPRHDTVYWYQQGPGQDPQFLISFYEKMQSDKGSIPDRFSAQQFSDYHSELNMSSLELGDSALYFCASSLGGTGGFDEQFFGPGTRLTVL.

The chain couples TRBV5-6 to TRBJ2-1, with 9 bases fitting TRBD2. The trim removed 6 bases at V and 1 base at J, leaving 14 bases unmatched. The CDR3 consists of 18 residues. Germline loops: CDR1 SGHDT, CDR2 YYEEEE. The CDR3 DNA reads as TGTGCCAGCACCTCTATCATGAGACTAGCGGATTCCTACAATGAGCAGTTCTTC. It is translated as CASTSIMRLADSYNEQFF.

The genes are TRBV6-1 and TRBJ2-1; 9 bases align to TRBD2. CDR1 is MNHNS and CDR2 is SASEGT in the germline V gene. The junction had 8 bases not matched to a gene; V was cut back by 2 bases and J by 9 bases. The length of the CDR3 is 15 residues. This chain's CDR3 is CASSERGGRAGEQFF. DNA of the CDR3: TGTGCCAGCAGTGAAAGGGGCGGGAGGGCGGGTGAGCAGTTCTTC.

This clone was picked up one time. The chain carries TRBV6-5 and TRBJ2-7; D uncertain. The CDR3 consists of 14 residues. Germline V gives CDR1 MNHEY, CDR2 SVGAGI. Trimming took off 0 bases at V and 0 bases at J, with 6 bases between the two ends. The CDR3 spells CASSYSRLSYEQYF. CDR3 bases: TGTGCCAGCAGTTACTCCAGACTCTCCTACGAGCAGTACTTC.

Here the CDR3 DNA reads TGCGCCAGCAGCTTGTCGGTTTCTGTTGACTTAACCTACGAGCAGTACTTC. Amino acid sequence: CASSLSVSVDLTYEQYF. This sequence joins TRBV5-1 and TRBJ2-7; D is uncertain. Between the trimmed V and J ends, which lost 1 base and 2 bases, there was a span of 19 bases. Germline V gene sequence: CDR1 SGHRS, CDR2 YFSETQ. This CDR3 is 17 amino acids long.